A single sample gave rise to the 27 T cell receptor beta chains below, sequenced in a study of blood T cell repertoires in COVID-19. Profiling relied on immunoSEQ multiplex PCR, and the TCRdb table lists in-frame clones only, not all of them. Of 150,000 to 200,000 clones in the sample, roughly 84% were seen once. Sequencing was performed on PBMCs or T cells enriched from blood (not recorded which). The receptors were sampled from an older woman who had recovered from COVID-19.

The chain employs TRBV11-3 and TRBJ2-3; TRBD1 aligns across 7 bases. The CDR3 is 15 residues long. V lost 5 bases and J lost 0; bases outside the gene matches: 5. CDR1 and CDR2 (germline): SGHNT, YENEEA. The CDR3 DNA is TGTGCCAGCAGCGCGCAGGGGGATAGCACAGATACGCAGTATTTT. Protein product: CASSAQGDSTDTQYF. The complete variable domain, with remaining parts taken from reference TRBV11-3 and TRBJ2-3, reads EAGVVQSPRYKIIEKKQPVAFWCNPISGHNTLYWYLQNLGQGPELLIRYENEEAVDDSQLPKDRFSAERLKGVDSTLKIQPAELGDSAVYLCASSAQGDSTDTQYFGPGTRLTVL.

This chain joins TRBV5-1 and TRBJ1-6; 7 positions match TRBD1. CDR3 length: 15 residues. V dropped 0 bases and J dropped 7; count of bases not matched to a gene: 4. The V gene's germline CDR1 is SGHRS and CDR2 YFSETQ. CDR3 coding DNA: TGCGCCAGCAGCTTGGCAGGGGGTAAGAATTCACCCCTCCACTTT. It encodes CASSLAGGKNSPLHF.

The chain recombines TRBV2 with TRBJ2-5, with D possibly being TRBD1 (5 bases). Germline V gene lookup returns CDR1 SNHLY and CDR2 FYNNEI. Trimming took off 8 bases at V and 5 bases at J, with 15 bases between the two ends. This CDR3 spans 13 amino acids. The CDR3 region has the DNA TGTGCCAGCGTAAGGCTGAAGGGGGAGACCCAGTACTTC. Translated: CASVRLKGETQYF.

V usage is TRBV28 and J usage is TRBJ2-3, with a weak D call TRBD1 (5 bases). This CDR3 has 13 amino acids. Trimming pared 8 bases from V and 0 bases from J, leaving 9 bases between. The germline CDR1 and CDR2 sequences are MDHEN and SYDVKM. CDR3 protein: CASGKGSTDTQYF. In DNA form, the CDR3 reads TGTGCCAGCGGGAAGGGGAGCACAGATACGCAGTATTTT.

This clone was found once. The rearrangement links TRBV5-1 to TRBJ2-3, with 8 bases matching TRBD2. The germline V gene has CDR1 SGHRS and CDR2 YFSETQ. With 2 bases clipped from V and 0 bases from J, the junction kept 5 bases outside the gene matches. The CDR3 runs 16 residues. The CDR3 loop reads CASSFSGTPSTDTQYF. For the CDR3, the DNA is TGCGCCAGCAGCTTTAGCGGGACGCCTAGCACAGATACGCAGTATTTT.

A few counts support this clone. This chain joins TRBV19 and TRBJ1-6; tentatively, D is TRBD1 (5 bases). This CDR3 is built from 15 residues. V shed 5 bases and J shed 4 bases, with 12 bases lying between them. CDR1 is LNHDA and CDR2 is SQIVND in the germline V gene (reference sequence). In DNA, the CDR3 is TGTGCCAGTAGTGACGGGACTCCTTATAATTCACCCCTCCACTTT. It specifies CASSDGTPYNSPLHF.

V gene TRBV3-1 (or the pseudogene TRBV3-2) combines with J gene TRBJ1-1; possible D gene TRBD1, 6 bases. V was pared by 1 base and J by 4 bases, with 7 bases between. The CDR3 has 13 residues. Germline V lookup: CDR1 LGHDT, CDR2 YNNKEL (reference sequence). The CDR3 nucleotides are TGTGCCAGCAGCCAAGCCAGGGGCACTGAAGCTTTCTTT. It encodes CASSQARGTEAFF.

This clone was observed once. This sequence joins TRBV6-6 and TRBJ1-1, with 12 bases lining up with TRBD1. The junction had 10 bases not matched to a gene; V was cut back by 5 bases and J by 3 bases. Looked up from germline, CDR1 is MNHNY and CDR2 is SVGAGI (reference sequence). The CDR3 length is 17 residues. The DNA of the CDR3 is TGTGCCAGCAGTCCTACCGGGACAGGGGGCCCGGACACTGAAGCTTTCTTT. This translates into CASSPTGTGGPDTEAFF.

The chain links TRBV7-9 to TRBJ1-4; perhaps TRBD1 as D (5 bases). CDR3 length: 13 residues. From germline, CDR1 is SEHNR and CDR2 FQNEAQ (reference sequence). Deletions cut 0 bases from V and 8 bases from J, with 7 bases between. This chain's CDR3 is CASSLAAGEKLFF. CDR3 in DNA: TGTGCCAGCAGCTTAGCGGCAGGGGAAAAACTGTTTTTT.

This clone has just one count. The chain is built from TRBV9 and TRBJ2-1; D not resolved. Trimming took 4 bases from V and 4 from J, leaving 12 bases between them. CDR1 and CDR2 (germline): SGDLS, YYNGEE. This CDR3 has 14 amino acids. Here the CDR3 DNA reads TGTGCCAGCAGCCCCACCAGTCAGTACAATGAGCAGTTCTTC. It translates to CASSPTSQYNEQFF.

The CDR3 nucleotides read TGTGCCAGCAGCCCGGTGGCGGGGAGCTATGGCTACACCTTC. Protein: CASSPVAGSYGYTF. The chain carries TRBV5-6 and TRBJ1-2, with unresolved D. Trimming left V 4 bases short and J 4 bases short, with 14 bases between. CDR1 and CDR2 (germline): SGHDT, YYEEEE. The CDR3 loop spans 14 amino acids. The complete variable domain, with remaining parts taken from reference TRBV5-6 and TRBJ1-2, reads DAGVTQSPTHLIKTRGQQVTLRCSPKSGHDTVSWYQQALGQGPQFIFQYYEEEERQRGNFPDRFSGHQFPNYSSELNVNALLLGDSALYLCASSPVAGSYGYTFGSGTRLTVV.

This clone was counted only a few times. The chain recombines TRBV7-2 with TRBJ1-3; 7 positions agree with TRBD1. After removal of 6 bases from V and 2 bases from J, the junction contained 7 bases not matched to a gene. The CDR3 contains 15 residues. Germline V lookup: CDR1 SGHTA, CDR2 FQGNSA. CDR3 protein: CASRDPGQTGNTIYF. CDR3 DNA sequence: TGTGCCAGCAGAGATCCGGGACAGACTGGAAACACCATATATTTT.

This clone was detected only a few times. V usage is TRBV10-3 and J usage is TRBJ2-7; 7 bases line up with TRBD1. J was trimmed by 3 bases and V by 6 bases; bases with no gene match: 5. CDR1 and CDR2 from the germline V gene are ENHRY and SYGVKD. The CDR3 length is 13 residues. The CDR3 DNA reads TGTGCCATCAGGGACCAGGGGGACTACGAGCAGTACTTC. Its protein is CAIRDQGDYEQYF.

V and J are TRBV5-1 and TRBJ2-7; 7 bases align to TRBD2. This CDR3 has 18 residues. Trimming at V came to 2 bases and at J to 0 bases, leaving 14 bases not matched to a gene. The germline gives CDR1 SGHRS, CDR2 YFSETQ. CDR3 amino acids: CASSLPRREGSASYEQYF. The CDR3 nucleotides are TGCGCCAGCAGCTTACCCCGTAGGGAGGGAAGTGCCTCCTACGAGCAGTACTTC.

This clone was seen a few times. The CDR3 loop is CASSPRASKGYTF. The CDR3 DNA reads TGTGCCAGCAGCCCGAGAGCGAGTAAGGGCTACACCTTC. This chain joins TRBV3-1 (or the pseudogene TRBV3-2) and TRBJ1-2; D is undetermined. From germline, CDR1 is LGHDT and CDR2 YNNKEL (reference sequence). The length of the CDR3 is 13 residues. The ends were cut back, 4 bases at V and 8 bases at J, with 14 bases in the middle.

The rearrangement links TRBV2 to TRBJ2-2; 8 bases fit TRBD1. The CDR3 runs 13 residues. V shed 8 bases and J 11 bases; nucleotides not matched to a gene: 10. Germline CDR1 reads SNHLY; CDR2 reads FYNNEI. The CDR3 loop reads CASQLQGDRELFF. The CDR3 DNA reads TGTGCCAGCCAACTACAGGGGGACCGCGAGCTGTTTTTT.

This clone has a single count. The chain uses TRBV14 and TRBJ2-7; TRBD2 is a possible D gene (5 bases). Germline loops: CDR1 SGHDN, CDR2 FVKESK. The ends were cut back, 4 bases at V and 6 bases at J, with 13 bases in the middle. The CDR3 is 13 amino acids. As DNA, the CDR3 is TGTGCCAGCAGCCCCCGGACGGCGGGCGAGCAGTACTTC. Translation gives CASSPRTAGEQYF.

The chain employs TRBV29-1 and TRBJ2-7, with 8 bases aligning to TRBD1. Trimming removed 7 bases from V and 0 bases from J; junction bases left unmatched: 5. The CDR3 loop spans 13 amino acids. Germline assignment: CDR1 SQVTM and CDR2 ANQGSEA. This CDR3 reads CSARQGSSYEQYF. For the CDR3, the DNA is TGCAGCGCCCGACAGGGGAGCTCCTACGAGCAGTACTTC.

This clone was seen a handful of times. The chain is built from TRBV23-1 and TRBJ1-2; D is perhaps TRBD1 (5 bases). Being an ORF, TRBV23-1 has a function that is uncertain. CDR3 length: 16 residues. V lost 1 base and J 8 bases, leaving 20 bases between the germline ends. The DNA for the CDR3 is TGCGCCAGCAGTCAATTTCCGGACCCCGGGGGGTACGGCTACACCTTC. It translates to CASSQFPDPGGYGYTF.

The chain is built from TRBV10-3 and TRBJ2-5; perhaps TRBD2 as D (6 bases). Germline CDR1 reads ENHRY; CDR2 reads SYGVKD. The V end was cut by 4 bases, the J end by 1 base, with 10 bases between. The CDR3 covers 14 residues. The CDR3 nucleotides read TGTGCCATCAGTGGTGGGGGGTCCCAAGAGACCCAGTACTTC. It codes for CAISGGGSQETQYF.

The chain is built from TRBV11-2 and TRBJ2-1; no firm D call. Germline loops: CDR1 SGHAT, CDR2 FQNNGV. The CDR3 has 13 amino acids. Deletions cut 0 bases from V and 5 bases from J, with 5 bases between. The CDR3 bases are TGTGCCAGCAGCTTAGAACGGGACAATGAGCAGTTCTTC. It encodes CASSLERDNEQFF.

This sequence joins TRBV12-3 or TRBV12-4 and TRBJ1-1, with D hard to call. V dropped 4 bases and J dropped 11 bases, with 14 bases sitting between them. This CDR3 has 12 residues. The CDR3 nucleotides read TGTGCCAGCAGTTCCGTCTTATCCGGTGCTTTCTTT. This sequence encodes CASSSVLSGAFF.

The chain links TRBV27 to TRBJ2-1; 8 nucleotides line up with TRBD2. With V trimmed by 3 bases and J by 9 bases, 13 bases remained unmatched. Germline loops: CDR1 MNHEY, CDR2 SMNVEV (reference sequence). The CDR3 length is 16 residues. For the CDR3, the DNA is TGTGCCAGCAGTTTGCTCGGGAGGGCCTGGAGGAGTGAGCAGTTCTTC. Translation: CASSLLGRAWRSEQFF.

The chain's CDR3 is CASSFSLYTEAFF. Written as DNA, the CDR3 is TGTGCCAGCAGTTTTTCCCTCTACACTGAAGCTTTCTTT. This chain joins TRBV12-3 or TRBV12-4 and TRBJ1-1; D not certain. Trimming shortened V by 3 bases and J by 3 bases, and 8 bases separated the two germline ends. The CDR3 loop spans 13 amino acids.

The chain employs TRBV5-1 and TRBJ2-5; 7 bases map to TRBD2. The germline CDR1 and CDR2 sequences are SGHRS and YFSETQ. The V segment lost 3 bases and the J segment 5 bases; nucleotides outside the gene matches: 10. The length of the CDR3 is 15 residues. The CDR3 nucleotides are TGCGCCAGCAGCTCCACAGGTAGCGGGTGGGAGACCCAGTACTTC. Protein: CASSSTGSGWETQYF.

This clone was recorded a few times. This sequence joins TRBV5-1 and TRBJ1-2, with TRBD1 matching 7 bases. Germline loops: CDR1 SGHRS, CDR2 YFSETQ. The CDR3 extends over 15 amino acids. J was trimmed by 3 bases and V by 0 bases; bases with no gene match: 5. The CDR3 sequence is CASSLALRGDYGYTF. CDR3 coding DNA: TGCGCCAGCAGCTTGGCCCTCAGGGGGGACTATGGCTACACCTTC.

The V call is TRBV2, the J call TRBJ2-3; possible D gene TRBD2, 6 bases. Germline V gene lookup returns CDR1 SNHLY and CDR2 FYNNEI. This CDR3 has 17 amino acids. With 5 bases removed from V and 1 base from J, the gap between germline ends came to 19 bases. This chain's CDR3 is CASSPDQTSYGTDTQYF. As DNA, the CDR3 is TGTGCCAGCAGTCCAGACCAGACTAGTTACGGCACAGATACGCAGTATTTT.